Listed here are 16 T cell receptor beta chains from one sample, sequenced in a study of blood T cell repertoires in COVID-19 (dated by TCRdb to about 2020). Libraries were made using the immunoSEQ multiplex PCR assay. Sourced from immuneACCESS, this table was stored by TCRdb with only in-frame sequences that have V and J called. A share of the clones is absent; for the studies checked, an unresolved V gene accounts for under half, and the remainder has no known explanation. The sample table records around 250,000 clones; 91% of these occur just once. The biggest ten clones account for 1.2% of the sample. Sequenced: PBMCs or T cells enriched from blood (not recorded which). Receptors were obtained from a human donor in a cohort exposed to, infected with or recovered from COVID-19 (not recorded which). The donor label of this sample is uncertain.

Comment on this clone: The same CDR3 can be traced to other DNA sequences in this sample. The chain joins TRBV5-5 to TRBJ1-5, with unresolved D. Germline V CDR1 and CDR2: SGHKS, YYEKEE (reference sequence). This CDR3 contains 16 residues. V lost 4 bases, J lost 0 bases, and 14 bases lay in between. The chain's CDR3 is CASSLQGGDSNQPQHF. The CDR3 DNA follows: TGTGCCAGCAGCCTTCAAGGCGGGGATAGCAATCAGCCCCAGCATTTT.

This chain joins TRBV2 and TRBJ2-1, with 13 bases matching TRBD2. Germline trimming cut 3 bases from V and 6 bases from J; bases unmatched to any gene: 20. CDR1 and CDR2 (germline): SNHLY, FYNNEI. This CDR3 comprises 21 residues. CDR3 amino acids: CASSDPPGLAGKRAFANEQFF. The CDR3 region has the DNA TGTGCCAGCAGTGATCCCCCGGGACTAGCGGGGAAACGAGCTTTTGCCAATGAGCAGTTCTTC.

This chain uses TRBV5-1 with TRBJ1-2, with D unclear. The V and J ends lost 5 bases and 6 bases respectively, with 17 bases between them. Per the germline V gene, CDR1 is SGHRS and CDR2 is YFSETQ. The CDR3 spans 14 residues. Written as DNA, the CDR3 is TGCGCCAGCAGTTCGTCGGGGAATGAACATGGCTACACCTTC. This codes for CASSSSGNEHGYTF.

The rearrangement uses TRBV6-2 or TRBV6-3 and TRBJ1-2; D might be TRBD1 (6 bases). Germline-derived CDR1 and CDR2 are MNHEY and SVGEGT. The CDR3 has 12 residues. V was shortened by 6 bases and J by 6 bases, with 11 bases between the two germline ends. As DNA, the CDR3 is TGTGCCAGCAGCCGCTGGGGGCATGGCTACACCTTC. Translating gives CASSRWGHGYTF.

This clone was seen once. V and J are TRBV29-1 and TRBJ1-1; 8 positions agree with TRBD1. The CDR3 sequence is 11 residues long. Germline loops: CDR1 SQVTM, CDR2 ANQGSEA. Written as DNA, the CDR3 is TGCATCACCACTAGACAGGGGAAGGCTTTCTTT. This sequence encodes CITTRQGKAFF.

In its sample, this clone was seen a few times. The chain couples TRBV2 to TRBJ1-6; D is ambiguous. There are 15 residues in the CDR3. Germline V gene data show CDR1 as SNHLY and CDR2 as FYNNEI. The V and J ends lost 7 bases and 10 bases respectively, with 20 bases between them. CDR3 sequence reads: CASIAEKSRGSPLHF. CDR3 sequence (DNA): TGTGCCAGCATTGCGGAGAAGTCGAGAGGATCACCCCTCCACTTT.

The chain recombines TRBV28 with TRBJ2-7, with 11 nucleotides matching TRBD1. Germline V lookup: CDR1 MDHEN, CDR2 SYDVKM. The junction had 5 bases not matched to a gene; V was cut back by 8 bases and J by 2 bases. The CDR3 extends over 14 amino acids. The DNA for the CDR3 is TGTGCCAGCGAATTGGGACAGGGGGCCTACGAGCAGTACTTC. It is translated as CASELGQGAYEQYF.

The table lists this clone with a count of one. The chain recombines TRBV11-2 with TRBJ2-5; the D gene is possibly TRBD1 (6 bases). Looked up from germline, CDR1 is SGHAT and CDR2 is FQNNGV. Trimming cost V 5 bases and J 5 bases, with 9 bases left between them. The CDR3 sequence is 12 residues long. CDR3 loop: CASSSDRETQYF. CDR3 DNA: TGTGCCAGCAGCAGTGACAGGGAGACCCAGTACTTC.

The V gene is TRBV3-1 (or the pseudogene TRBV3-2), the J gene TRBJ2-5; D possibly corresponds to TRBD1 (6 bases). CDR1 is LGHDT and CDR2 is YNNKEL in the germline V gene (reference sequence). The CDR3 totals 15 residues. V was pared by 0 bases and J by 3 bases, with 11 bases between. CDR3 residues: CASSQDGPGEETQYF. The CDR3 DNA follows: TGTGCCAGCAGCCAAGACGGCCCAGGGGAAGAGACCCAGTACTTC.

V gene TRBV7-9 combines with J gene TRBJ1-2, with a tentative D call TRBD1 (6 bases). CDR1 SEHNR and CDR2 FQNEAQ come from the germline V gene (reference sequence). V lost 3 bases, J lost 5 bases, and 10 bases lay in between. There are 13 residues in the CDR3. The CDR3 bases are TGTGCCAGCAGCTTCGACAGGTCATATGGCTACACCTTC. Its translation: CASSFDRSYGYTF. The full variable domain, rest sourced from reference TRBV7-9 and TRBJ1-2, is DTGVSQNPRHKITKRGQNVTFRCDPISEHNRLYWYRQTLGQGPEFLTYFQNEAQLEKSRLLSDRFSAERPKGSFSTLEIQRTEQGDSAMYLCASSFDRSYGYTFGSGTRLTVV.

The chain is built from TRBV4-1 and TRBJ1-4; 7 bases are shared with TRBD1. The CDR3 is 18 residues long. The V gene end was trimmed by 0 bases and the J gene end by 5 bases; junction bases not matched to a gene: 12. Germline CDR1 is MGHRA and CDR2 is YSYEKL. The CDR3 spells CASSQDPGQIFGNEKLFF. The CDR3 DNA follows: TGCGCCAGCAGCCAAGATCCGGGACAGATATTTGGGAATGAAAAACTGTTTTTT.

The chain uses TRBV7-8 and TRBJ1-6, with a weak D call TRBD1 (5 bases). Per the germline V gene, CDR1 is SGHVS and CDR2 is FQNEAQ. Trimming shortened V by 2 bases and J by 6 bases, and 17 bases separated the two germline ends. CDR3 size: 17 residues. The CDR3 DNA reads as TGTGCCAGCAGCTTAAAGAGATTTGGCAGGGCTAATTCACCCCTCCACTTT. This sequence encodes CASSLKRFGRANSPLHF. The full variable domain, rest sourced from reference TRBV7-8 and TRBJ1-6, is GAGVSQSPRYKVAKRGQDVALRCDPISGHVSLFWYQQALGQGPEFLTYFQNEAQLDKSGLPSDRFFAERPEGSVSTLKIQRTQQEDSAVYLCASSLKRFGRANSPLHFGNGTRLTVT.

A note on this clone: One end of the junction does not line up with germline, which may come from a read error. The genes are TRBV29-1 and TRBJ1-5, with a possible D match to TRBD1 (5 bases). The CDR3 loop spans 13 amino acids. Germline assignment: CDR1 SQVTM and CDR2 ANQGSEA. As DNA, the CDR3 is TGCAGCGTTCAAGACAGTTTTAATCAGCCCCAGCATTTT. Translated: CSVQDSFNQPQHF.

This clone was found a few times. The chain joins TRBV2 to TRBJ1-1; D may be TRBD1 (5 bases). The CDR3 has 14 amino acids. V lost 3 bases, J lost 10 bases, and 18 bases lay in between. Germline CDR1 SNHLY, CDR2 FYNNEI. The CDR3 protein is CASSEMWAGDVAFF. CDR3 in DNA: TGTGCCAGCAGTGAGATGTGGGCGGGGGACGTAGCTTTCTTT.

The table lists this clone with a count of one. V and J are TRBV27 and TRBJ1-2, with 10 bases aligning to TRBD1. The germline gives CDR1 MNHEY, CDR2 SMNVEV (reference sequence). With V trimmed by 7 bases and J by 8 bases, 4 bases remained unmatched. The CDR3 length is 12 residues. The CDR3 sequence: CASKDRGGGYTF. For the CDR3, the DNA is TGTGCCAGCAAGGACAGGGGGGGAGGCTACACCTTC.

V gene TRBV27 combines with J gene TRBJ1-2; D call uncertain. The ends were cut back, 4 bases at V and 6 bases at J, with 9 bases in the middle. Germline V gene data show CDR1 as MNHEY and CDR2 as SMNVEV (reference sequence). The CDR3 length is 12 residues. The CDR3 DNA follows: TGTGCCAGCAGTTCACGGTTGGATGGCTACACCTTC. Protein sequence: CASSSRLDGYTF.